These 25 T cell receptor beta chains were sequenced from one sample in a study of cytomegalovirus exposure and HLA in healthy donors. The PCR ran on 60 Vbeta and 13 Jbeta primers. The repertoire was sequenced with immunoSEQ multiplex PCR; TCRdb's copy has only in-frame clones and lacks some. The sample has around 190,000 clones; roughly 79% are singletons. Sequencing was carried out using PBMCs. The receptor set was obtained from a woman between 18 and 29 years old in good health and CMV-seronegative.

This clone was seen just once. The V gene is TRBV7-2, the J gene TRBJ1-6; 8 positions agree with TRBD1. The CDR3 spans 14 residues. Unmatched junction bases numbered 5, after V lost 4 bases and J lost 9 bases. Germline-derived CDR1 and CDR2 are SGHTA and FQGNSA. CDR3 DNA: TGTGCCAGCAGCTCGGACAGGGACCTTTCACCCCTCCACTTT. It codes for CASSSDRDLSPLHF.

The V call is TRBV28, the J call TRBJ2-7; 9 bases are a match to TRBD2. There are 15 residues in the CDR3. V was clipped by 0 bases and J by 5 bases; unmatched bases: 5. The germline CDR1 and CDR2 sequences are MDHEN and SYDVKM. The CDR3 sequence: CASSLWREGPNEQYF. The CDR3 region has the DNA TGTGCCAGCAGTTTATGGCGGGAGGGTCCCAACGAGCAGTACTTC.

The chain recombines TRBV5-1 with TRBJ2-3; TRBD2 aligns across 8 bases. The CDR3 is 15 residues long. The germline V gene has CDR1 SGHRS and CDR2 YFSETQ. With 2 bases clipped from V and 1 base from J, the junction kept 3 bases outside the gene matches. The CDR3 DNA reads TGCGCCAGCAGCTTTAGCGGGGAGCGCACAGATACGCAGTATTTT. This encodes CASSFSGERTDTQYF.

The V gene is TRBV9, the J gene TRBJ1-5, with D uncertain. The V end lost 0 bases, the J end lost 0 bases, and 4 bases lay between the germline ends. The CDR3 totals 14 residues. Germline assignment: CDR1 SGDLS and CDR2 YYNGEE. The DNA for the CDR3 is TGTGCCAGCAGCGTAGGTTATAGCAATCAGCCCCAGCATTTT. Its protein is CASSVGYSNQPQHF.

This chain uses TRBV11-2 with TRBJ2-3, with 10 bases fitting TRBD2. This CDR3 has 14 amino acids. Germline V gene lookup returns CDR1 SGHAT and CDR2 FQNNGV. J lost 3 bases, V lost 3 bases, and 0 bases had no gene match. The CDR3 region is CASSLGLATDTQYF. The CDR3 DNA follows: TGTGCCAGCAGCTTGGGACTAGCGACAGATACGCAGTATTTT.

The gene calls are TRBV7-9 and TRBJ1-1, with D unclear. V was pared by 3 bases and J by 3 bases, with 8 bases between. CDR1 and CDR2 from the germline V gene are SEHNR and FQNEAQ (reference sequence). The CDR3 contains 13 residues. This CDR3 is CASSFSGDTEAFF. CDR3 sequence (DNA): TGTGCCAGCAGCTTTTCCGGGGACACTGAAGCTTTCTTT.

The table lists this clone with a count of one. The chain combines TRBV19 with TRBJ1-5, with TRBD1 as a possible D gene (5 bases). The ends were cut back, 2 bases at V and 1 base at J, with 9 bases in the middle. Germline values: CDR1 LNHDA, CDR2 SQIVND (reference sequence). CDR3 size: 15 residues. CDR3 bases: TGTGCCAGTAGTATAATGGGGCAGAGCAATCAGCCCCAGCATTTT. It specifies CASSIMGQSNQPQHF.

The V call is TRBV9, the J call TRBJ2-5, with 10 bases that match TRBD2. CDR1 is SGDLS, CDR2 YYNGEE, per germline. The trim removed 2 bases at V and 1 base at J, leaving 5 bases unmatched. There are 16 residues in the CDR3. CDR3 sequence reads: CASSVFPSGGQETQYF. CDR3 in DNA: TGTGCCAGCAGCGTCTTCCCTAGCGGGGGCCAAGAGACCCAGTACTTC.

This rearrangement joins TRBV10-3 to TRBJ2-1; 9 bases match TRBD2. CDR3 size: 15 residues. Germline V CDR1 and CDR2: ENHRY, SYGVKD. V lost 2 bases and J lost 6; bases outside the gene matches: 5. CDR3 sequence reads: CAISEVAGALNEQFF. The CDR3 nucleotides read TGTGCCATCAGTGAGGTAGCGGGGGCCCTCAATGAGCAGTTCTTC.

The chain employs TRBV4-3 and TRBJ2-5, with TRBD2 identical over 9 bases. V lost 0 bases and J lost 11; bases outside the gene matches: 7. The length of the CDR3 is 14 residues. Germline lookup yields CDR1 LGHNA and CDR2 YSLEER. The CDR3 sequence is CASSQEGGGGEQYF. As DNA, the CDR3 is TGCGCCAGCAGCCAAGAGGGCGGGGGGGGAGAGCAGTACTTC.

This chain links TRBV6-6 with TRBJ2-1; no reliable D call. Trimming stripped 2 bases from V and 2 bases from J, with 7 bases between. Germline V gene lookup returns CDR1 MNHNY and CDR2 SVGAGI (reference sequence). The CDR3 has 14 residues. The CDR3 spells CASSYSDPYNEQFF. The CDR3 bases are TGTGCCAGCAGTTACAGCGACCCCTACAATGAGCAGTTCTTC.

The genes are TRBV2 and TRBJ2-7, with 7 bases aligning to TRBD1. Germline-derived CDR1 and CDR2 are SNHLY and FYNNEI. Germline trimming cut 4 bases from V and 3 bases from J; bases unmatched to any gene: 3. The CDR3 sequence is 13 residues long. In DNA, the CDR3 is TGTGCCAGCAGTGGACAGGGTTACTACGAGCAGTACTTC. Its translation: CASSGQGYYEQYF.

The gene calls are TRBV6-1 and TRBJ1-2; 8 bases align to TRBD1. This CDR3 contains 12 residues. Losses at the gene ends were 7 bases for V and 7 bases for J; bases not matched to a gene: 5. CDR1 MNHNS and CDR2 SASEGT come from the germline V gene. CDR3: CASMGQASGYTF. CDR3 nucleotide sequence: TGTGCCAGCATGGGACAGGCTTCTGGCTACACCTTC.

This clone has just one count. The V call is TRBV5-1, the J call TRBJ2-7; 11 nucleotides line up with TRBD1. This CDR3 has 16 residues. Germline lookup yields CDR1 SGHRS and CDR2 YFSETQ. J gave up 3 bases and V 4 bases, and 9 bases lay outside the gene matches. CDR3 sequence reads: CASSQEEGTGGYEQYF. CDR3 DNA: TGCGCCAGCAGCCAAGAGGAAGGGACAGGGGGCTACGAGCAGTACTTC.

CDR3 residues: CASSLGLANTDTQYF. The CDR3 DNA reads TGCGCCAGCAGCCTGGGACTAGCGAACACAGATACGCAGTATTTT. The chain carries TRBV4-1 and TRBJ2-3; 10 bases line up with TRBD2. V dropped 4 bases and J dropped 2; count of bases not matched to a gene: 3. CDR3 size: 15 residues. Germline V gene sequence: CDR1 MGHRA, CDR2 YSYEKL.

V is TRBV4-1 and J is TRBJ2-1; D might be TRBD2 (6 bases). Germline V lookup: CDR1 MGHRA, CDR2 YSYEKL. V dropped 1 base and J dropped 0 bases, with 16 bases sitting between them. This CDR3 spans 18 amino acids. The CDR3 protein is CASSQGGALGGSYNEQFF. The DNA for the CDR3 is TGCGCCAGCAGCCAAGGCGGCGCTTTGGGAGGCTCCTACAATGAGCAGTTCTTC.

The rearrangement joins TRBV5-6 to TRBJ1-6; D possibly corresponds to TRBD1 (5 bases). Trimming removed 0 bases at V and 0 bases at J, with 13 bases between. CDR1 and CDR2 (germline): SGHDT, YYEEEE. The CDR3 runs to 18 residues. The CDR3 coding sequence is TGTGCCAGCAGCTTGGGTGCAGGGCTTAGCTCCTATAATTCACCCCTCCACTTT. Residues: CASSLGAGLSSYNSPLHF.

As concerns this clone: The junction does not match germline at one end; this may be a read error. This chain connects TRBV6-1 to TRBJ2-7, with TRBD1 identical over 7 bases. The CDR3 runs 12 residues. Germline CDR1 is MNHNS and CDR2 is SASEGT. CDR3 region: CASSESLQGKNF. CDR3 nucleotide sequence: TGTGCCAGCAGTGAATCCCTACAGGGGAAGAACTTC.

This chain links TRBV4-1 with TRBJ2-5, with TRBD2 identical over 13 bases. Trimming removed 4 bases from V and 5 bases from J; junction bases left unmatched: 7. Germline CDR1 is MGHRA and CDR2 is YSYEKL. This CDR3 comprises 16 residues. The CDR3 sequence is CASSPGTSGVRETQYF. The CDR3 DNA reads TGCGCCAGCAGCCCAGGGACTAGCGGGGTCCGGGAGACCCAGTACTTC.

This clone has a single count. This chain uses TRBV6-5 with TRBJ1-2, with TRBD1 matching 8 bases. The J segment lost 2 bases and the V segment lost 2 bases, leaving 4 bases of the junction unmatched. Germline-derived CDR1 and CDR2 are MNHEY and SVGAGI. This CDR3 has 15 residues. CDR3 bases: TGTGCCAGCAGTTACAACAGGGGGGGAAACTATGGCTACACCTTC. Protein product: CASSYNRGGNYGYTF.

The chain combines TRBV28 with TRBJ2-3; perhaps TRBD1 as D (6 bases). This CDR3 contains 16 residues. Trimming left V 5 bases short and J 1 base short, with 16 bases between. The germline V gene encodes CDR1 MDHEN and CDR2 SYDVKM. The CDR3 nucleotides read TGTGCCAGCAGTCCCTTGGGCAGGGGTCGCACAGATACGCAGTATTTT. The encoded protein is CASSPLGRGRTDTQYF.

Here the CDR3 DNA reads TGTGCCAGCACCAGGGGACAGGGTGAGAACGAGCAGTACTTC. Its protein product is CASTRGQGENEQYF. The J gene is TRBJ2-7, the V gene TRBV27; 9 bases are a match to TRBD1. Germline CDR1 reads MNHEY; CDR2 reads SMNVEV (reference sequence). V was pared by 7 bases and J by 5 bases, with 9 bases of the junction left unmatched. CDR3 size: 14 residues.

The chain couples TRBV10-1 to TRBJ2-3, with 12 bases lining up with TRBD2. The CDR3 extends over 17 amino acids. V lost 2 bases to trimming and J lost 4 bases; unmatched junction nucleotides: 7. Per the germline V gene, CDR1 is WNHNN and CDR2 is SYGVQD (reference sequence). The CDR3 region is CASSERRTSGMADTQYF. CDR3 DNA sequence: TGCGCCAGCAGTGAGAGGCGGACTAGCGGGATGGCAGATACGCAGTATTTT.

The V and J genes are TRBV28 and TRBJ1-5, with D tentatively TRBD1 (6 bases). Germline V gene sequence: CDR1 MDHEN, CDR2 SYDVKM. V gave up 5 bases and J gave up 6 bases, with 17 bases separating them. The CDR3 runs to 15 residues. CDR3 bases: TGTGCCAGCAGTAAAAGCACAGGGTTGGGTCAGCCCCAGCATTTT. Protein sequence: CASSKSTGLGQPQHF.

The V call is TRBV10-1, the J call TRBJ2-7, with TRBD1 identical over 7 bases. CDR3 length equals 14 residues. Germline-derived CDR1 and CDR2 are WNHNN and SYGVQD (reference sequence). After removal of 1 base from V and 2 bases from J, the junction contained 2 bases not matched to a gene. This CDR3 is CASSEWQGAYEQYF. CDR3 in DNA: TGCGCCAGCAGTGAGTGGCAGGGGGCCTACGAGCAGTACTTC.